This TCR beta chain was captured by sequencing in a study of blood T cell repertoires in COVID-19. At the level of the study: Spain, Italy and the United States supplied samples that represented acute and convalescent COVID-19. The analysed material was cDNA or gDNA that came from T cells, B-cell-depleted T cells, or PBMCs.

Self-reported history from a screening survey and questionnaire set each donor's cohort. V trimming: 0 bases; J trimming: 12 bases; junction bases outside the gene matches: 7. The germline gives CDR1 LGHNA, CDR2 YNFKEQ. This CDR3 comprises 15 residues. Some clones are missing from TCRdb's copy, which holds only in-frame ones; the method was immunoSEQ multiplex PCR. The top ten clones hold 1.9% of a sample with 250,000 to 300,000 clones, around 85% of them seen once. V usage is TRBV4-2 and J usage is TRBJ2-7, with 14 bases identical to TRBD2. Sequencing was performed on PBMCs or T cells enriched from blood (not recorded which). This receptor was identified in a woman between 50 and 59 years old who had recovered from COVID-19. CDR3: CASSQDWTSGRRTYF. The DNA for the CDR3 is TGTGCCAGCAGCCAAGATTGGACTAGCGGGAGGAGAACGTACTTC.